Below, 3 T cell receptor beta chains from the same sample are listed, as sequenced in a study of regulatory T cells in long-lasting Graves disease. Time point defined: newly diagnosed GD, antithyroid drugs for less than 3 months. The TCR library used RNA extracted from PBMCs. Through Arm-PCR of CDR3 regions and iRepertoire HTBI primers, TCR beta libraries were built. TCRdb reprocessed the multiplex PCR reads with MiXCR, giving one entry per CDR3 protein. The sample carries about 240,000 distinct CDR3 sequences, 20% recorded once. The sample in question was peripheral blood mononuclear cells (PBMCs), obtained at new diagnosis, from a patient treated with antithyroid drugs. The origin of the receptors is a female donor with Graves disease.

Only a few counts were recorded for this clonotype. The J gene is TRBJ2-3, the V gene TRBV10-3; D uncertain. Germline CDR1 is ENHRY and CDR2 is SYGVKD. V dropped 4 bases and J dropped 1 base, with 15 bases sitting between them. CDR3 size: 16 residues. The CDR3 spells CAISVKAAGGTDTQYF. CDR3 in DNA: TGTGCCATCAGTGTGAAGGCGGCAGGCGGCACAGATACGCAGTATTTT.

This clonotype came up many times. CDR3 amino acids: CASSSYSKFLGFGAETEAFF. The CDR3 DNA reads as TGTGCCAGCAGTTCCTACTCAAAATTTCTGGGCTTCGGAGCGGAGACTGAAGCTTTCTTT. The J gene is TRBJ1-1, the V gene TRBV6-5; D uncertain. CDR1 is MNHEY and CDR2 is SVGAGI in the germline V gene. CDR3 length: 20 residues. With 4 bases removed from V and 5 bases from J, the gap between germline ends came to 32 bases.

CDR3 residues: CASSLLADEQYF. CDR3 nucleotides: TGTGCCAGCAGCTTGCTGGCTGACGAGCAGTACTTC. The genes are TRBV5-6 and TRBJ2-7; D remains ambiguous. V lost 1 base and J 5 bases, leaving 7 bases between the germline ends. Germline-derived CDR1 and CDR2 are SGHDT and YYEEEE. This CDR3 has 12 residues. Using reference TRBV5-6 and TRBJ2-7 for the parts outside the CDR3, the full variable domain is DAGVTQSPTHLIKTRGQQVTLRCSPKSGHDTVSWYQQALGQGPQFIFQYYEEEERQRGNFPDRFSGHQFPNYSSELNVNALLLGDSALYLCASSLLADEQYFGPGTRLTVT.